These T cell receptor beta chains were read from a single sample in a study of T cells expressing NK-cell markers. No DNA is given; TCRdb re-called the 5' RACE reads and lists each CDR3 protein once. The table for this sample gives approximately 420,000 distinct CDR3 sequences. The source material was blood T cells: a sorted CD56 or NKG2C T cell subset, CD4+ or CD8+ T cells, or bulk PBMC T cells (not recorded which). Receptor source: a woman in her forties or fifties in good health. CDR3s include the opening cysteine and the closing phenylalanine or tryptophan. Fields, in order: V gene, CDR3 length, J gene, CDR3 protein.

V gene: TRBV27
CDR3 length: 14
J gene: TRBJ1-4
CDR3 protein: CASSVPGTNEKLFF

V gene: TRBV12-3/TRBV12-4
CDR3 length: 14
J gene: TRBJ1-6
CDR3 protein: CASGPGQGTEGLHF

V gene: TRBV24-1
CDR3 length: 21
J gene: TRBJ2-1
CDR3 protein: CATSETSGRAVLPGDYNEQFF

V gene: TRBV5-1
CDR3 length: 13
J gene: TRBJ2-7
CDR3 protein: CASRGTRAYEQYF

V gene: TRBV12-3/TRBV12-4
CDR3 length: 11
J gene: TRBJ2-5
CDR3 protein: CASSFSQTQYF

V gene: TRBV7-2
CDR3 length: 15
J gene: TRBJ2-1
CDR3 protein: CASSLPGRAYNEQFF

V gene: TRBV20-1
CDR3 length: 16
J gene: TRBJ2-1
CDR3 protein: CSARVSGTSGRRGGFF

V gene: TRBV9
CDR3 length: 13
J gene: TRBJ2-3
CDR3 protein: CASSFGDSDTQYF

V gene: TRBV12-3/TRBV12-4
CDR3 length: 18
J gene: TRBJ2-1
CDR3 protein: CASSSNRDQTHSYNEQFF

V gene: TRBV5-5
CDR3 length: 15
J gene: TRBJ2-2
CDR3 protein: CASSLLAGPTGELFF

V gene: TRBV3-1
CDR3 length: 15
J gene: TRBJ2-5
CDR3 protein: CASSQGPGLQETQYF

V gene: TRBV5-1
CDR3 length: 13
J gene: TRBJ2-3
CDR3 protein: CASSRLGPDTQYF

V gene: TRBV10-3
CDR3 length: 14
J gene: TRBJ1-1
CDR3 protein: CAISEWPGSSEAFF

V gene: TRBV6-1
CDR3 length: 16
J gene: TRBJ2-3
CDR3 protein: CASRLWGRTSTDTQYF

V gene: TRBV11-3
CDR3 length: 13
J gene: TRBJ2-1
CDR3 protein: CASSLDLVNEQFF

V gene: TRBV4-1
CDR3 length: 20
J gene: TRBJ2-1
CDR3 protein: CASSQDPRMGLAVYSHEQFF

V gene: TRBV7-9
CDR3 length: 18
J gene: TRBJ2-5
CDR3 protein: CASSNRSYRGRLQETQYF

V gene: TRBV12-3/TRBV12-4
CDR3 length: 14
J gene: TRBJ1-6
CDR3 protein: CASSRTGVASPLHF

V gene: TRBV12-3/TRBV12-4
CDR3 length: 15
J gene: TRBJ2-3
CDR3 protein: CASSLNRGQSDTQYF

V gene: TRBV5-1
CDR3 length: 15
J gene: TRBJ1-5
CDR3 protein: CASSPGQPGGQPQHF

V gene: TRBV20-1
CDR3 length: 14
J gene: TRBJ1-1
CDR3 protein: CSARAGVGDTEAFF

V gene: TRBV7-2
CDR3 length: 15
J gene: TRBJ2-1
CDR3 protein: CASSFDRGPQNEQFF

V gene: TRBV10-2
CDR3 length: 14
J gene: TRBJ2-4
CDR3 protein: CASSPRGDSDIQYF

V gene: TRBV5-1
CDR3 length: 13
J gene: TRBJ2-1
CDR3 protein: CASRGTEYNEQFF

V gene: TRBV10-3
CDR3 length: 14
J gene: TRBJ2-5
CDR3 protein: CAISLAGAVETQYF

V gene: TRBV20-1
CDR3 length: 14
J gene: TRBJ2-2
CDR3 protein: CSASRTSESGELFF

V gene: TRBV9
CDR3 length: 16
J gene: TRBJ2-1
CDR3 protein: CASSAKVPSSYNEQFF

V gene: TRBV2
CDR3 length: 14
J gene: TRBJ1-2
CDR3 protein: CASGAELAGYGYTF

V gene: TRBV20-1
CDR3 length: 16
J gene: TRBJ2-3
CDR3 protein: CSAPGLAGVRTDTQYF

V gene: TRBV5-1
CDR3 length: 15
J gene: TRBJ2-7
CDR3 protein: CASSLLAGRLYEQYF

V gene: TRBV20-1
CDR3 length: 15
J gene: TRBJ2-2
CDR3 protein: CSASLLPGGTGELFF

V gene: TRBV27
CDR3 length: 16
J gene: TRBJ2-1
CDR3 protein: CASSSKGREAMDEQFF

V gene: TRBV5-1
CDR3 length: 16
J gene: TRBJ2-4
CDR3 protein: CASSPRAPGAKNIQYF

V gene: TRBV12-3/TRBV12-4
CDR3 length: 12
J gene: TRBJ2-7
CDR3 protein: CASSFSVGEQYF

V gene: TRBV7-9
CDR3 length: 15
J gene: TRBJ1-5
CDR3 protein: CASSAGGVSNQPQHF

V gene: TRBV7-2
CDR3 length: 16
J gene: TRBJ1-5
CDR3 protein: CASSQWGPGNNQPQHF

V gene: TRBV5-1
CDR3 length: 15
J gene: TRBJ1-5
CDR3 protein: CASSLEGTSNQPQHF

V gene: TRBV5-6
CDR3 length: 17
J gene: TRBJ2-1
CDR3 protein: CASSGWGMGSGSGEQFF

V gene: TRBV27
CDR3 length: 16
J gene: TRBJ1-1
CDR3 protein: CASSSRPTHREAEAFF

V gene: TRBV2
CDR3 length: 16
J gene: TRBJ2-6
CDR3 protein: CASMMDVRSGANVLTF

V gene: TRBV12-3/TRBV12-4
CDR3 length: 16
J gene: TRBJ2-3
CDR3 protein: CASSLRSERVRDTQYF

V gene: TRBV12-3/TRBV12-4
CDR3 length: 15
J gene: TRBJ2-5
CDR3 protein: CASSFGWDPRETQYF

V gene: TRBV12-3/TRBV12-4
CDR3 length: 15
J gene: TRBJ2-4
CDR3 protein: CASSLWGVAKNIQYF

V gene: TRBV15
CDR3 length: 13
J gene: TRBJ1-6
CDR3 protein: CATSREGDSPLHF

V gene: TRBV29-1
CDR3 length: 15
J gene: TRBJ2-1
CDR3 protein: CSVESPLSSYNEQFF

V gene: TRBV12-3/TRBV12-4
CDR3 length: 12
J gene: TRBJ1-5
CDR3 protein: CAAGVASQPQHF

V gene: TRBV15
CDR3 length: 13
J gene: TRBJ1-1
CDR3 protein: CATSRVQGTEAFF

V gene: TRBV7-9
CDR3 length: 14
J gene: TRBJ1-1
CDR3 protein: CASRSTTGNTEAFF

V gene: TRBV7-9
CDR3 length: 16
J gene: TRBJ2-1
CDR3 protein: CASSLVGTSGRPEQFF

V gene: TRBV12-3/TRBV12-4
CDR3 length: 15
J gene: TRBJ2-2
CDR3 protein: CASNPTSGKAGELFF

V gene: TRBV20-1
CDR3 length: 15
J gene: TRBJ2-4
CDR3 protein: CSAFLNLVGKNIQYF

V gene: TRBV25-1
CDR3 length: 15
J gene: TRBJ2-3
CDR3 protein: CASSEGQLSTDTQYF

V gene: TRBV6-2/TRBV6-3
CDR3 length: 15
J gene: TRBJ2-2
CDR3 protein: CASSSSSTNTGELFF

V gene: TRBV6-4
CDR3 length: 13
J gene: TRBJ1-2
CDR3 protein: CASSPNSNYGYTF